Reported below is one TCR beta chain. Its target is not known. The junction does not match germline at one end; this may be a read error. This sample was included in a study of T cells in Graves' hyperthyroidism and ophthalmopathy. Study-level findings and limits: Model-based prediction identified ophthalmopathy a median roughly six months prior to its onset.

CDR1 is SGHKS and CDR2 is YYEKEE in the germline V gene (reference sequence). This CDR3 spans 15 amino acids. From RNA transcripts, TCR beta CDR3 regions were amplified. In the first-round RT-PCR of the TCR CDR3, the HTBI primer set was used. MiXCR was run by TCRdb on the multiplex PCR reads, yielding one entry per CDR3 protein. This sample has 490,000 or so distinct CDR3 sequences, with 22% found just once. Clinical symptoms, serum thyroxine and TRAb, thyroid ultrasound and orbital computed tomography were used for the diagnoses. Isolation of PBMCs was performed on 8.5 to 10 ml fresh peripheral blood.

The chain uses TRBV5-5 and TRBJ2-5; perhaps TRBD2 as D (5 bases). The sequenced material came from blood. This sequence originates from a woman aged 65 to 85 with Graves' ophthalmopathy. The CDR3: CVSSLGERSQETQYF. CDR3 sequence (DNA): TGTGTCAGCAGCTTGGGCGAGCGGTCCCAAGAGACCCAGTACTTC. Full variable domain (rest looked up from reference TRBV5-5 and TRBJ2-5): DAGVTQSPTHLIKTRGQQVTLRCSPISGHKSVSWYQQVLGQGPQFIFQYYEKEERGRGNFPDRFSARQFPNYSSELNVNALLLGDSALYLCVSSLGERSQETQYFGPGTRLLVL.